A selection of T cell receptor beta chains follows, all from one sample in a study of early stage breast cancer tumors. Assay used: immunoSEQ multiplex PCR; TCRdb lists only in-frame clones, some missing. The data hold more than 13,000 clones, with roughly three quarters observed a single time. Sequences were obtained from normal breast tissue next to the tumor. Receptors were obtained from a person in their fifties with breast cancer. Both conserved end residues are part of each CDR3.

CDR3,V,J
CSVEDFSSGNTIYF,TRBV29-1,TRBJ1-3
CASSLDTGKVGQGKLFF,TRBV7-9,TRBJ1-4
CASSFLIGAEAFF,TRBV5-6,TRBJ1-1
CAVGQGSQPQHF,TRBV10-3,TRBJ1-5
CASSKIRPNYGYTF,TRBV21-1,TRBJ1-2
CASSRSLAGNYNEQFF,TRBV6-6,TRBJ2-1
CASSRGSTLQGAGYGYTF,TRBV9,TRBJ1-2
CASSLGQGVDTDTQYF,TRBV7-9,TRBJ2-3
CASSPGGGGGYTF,TRBV11-2,TRBJ1-2
CAISEPEGRTNYGYTF,TRBV10-3,TRBJ1-2
CASSEGPYNEQFF,TRBV7-2,TRBJ2-1
CASRFVSGDRKGNTIYF,TRBV12-2,TRBJ1-3
CASSWGGGYNEQFF,TRBV5-4,TRBJ2-1
CASSLANPGLRYNEQFF,TRBV7-8,TRBJ2-1
CASSHSTGLFGQPQHF,TRBV7-8,TRBJ1-5
CASSQGAGRAGSYNEQFF,TRBV4-3,TRBJ2-1
CASSESDGYGYTF,TRBV6-1,TRBJ1-2
CASSRADGDTEAFF,TRBV6-5,TRBJ1-1
CASSLDGTGVYEQYF,TRBV7-2,TRBJ2-7
CASSLMRTGGGYTF,TRBV7-3,TRBJ1-2
CASSYVRTGGNTEAFF,TRBV6-5,TRBJ1-1
CASSQDTTGHEQYF,TRBV4-1,TRBJ2-7
CASSYFVWETQYF,TRBV6-1,TRBJ2-5
CSVGRDYKETQYF,TRBV29-1,TRBJ2-5
CASGLSRNQPQHF,TRBV12-5,TRBJ1-5
CASSVTGNTGELFF,TRBV9,TRBJ2-2
CASSLMQVHEQFF,TRBV7-2,TRBJ2-1
CASSERGQETQYF,TRBV6-1,TRBJ2-5
CASSRGGLENEQFF,TRBV5-5,TRBJ2-1
CSARDRAEAFF,TRBV20-1,TRBJ1-1
CASSYQEAGNTIYF,TRBV6-5,TRBJ1-3
CASSSRSGGVADTQYF,TRBV28,TRBJ2-3
CASSVAVRTGGSDTQYF,TRBV9,TRBJ2-3
CASSELRLLTQYF,TRBV6-1,TRBJ2-3
CSVEDRQGAYEQYF,TRBV29-1,TRBJ2-7
CASSQTGGVTEAFF,TRBV19,TRBJ1-1
CASSRRGGYGYTF,TRBV19,TRBJ1-2
CASSGADWSSYNEQFF,TRBV7-2,TRBJ2-1
CASSPSGEGSYGYTF,TRBV18,TRBJ1-2
CASSPRQGQYYEQYF,TRBV18,TRBJ2-7
CASLGHTNTEAFF,TRBV6-1,TRBJ1-1
CASRGSPGELFF,TRBV7-9,TRBJ2-2
CASSGVTDTQYF,TRBV9,TRBJ2-3
CASSPRRGRSGANVLTF,TRBV5-4,TRBJ2-6
CASSLGSANVLTF,TRBV7-6,TRBJ2-6
CASSLLADSTDTQYF,TRBV7-2,TRBJ2-3